This T cell receptor (beta chain) was identified in a study of blood T cell repertoires in COVID-19. TCRdb's table, derived via immunoSEQ multiplex PCR, lists solely in-frame clones and lacks some. The sample has roughly 150,000 clones; about 77% are singletons. J lost 9 bases, V lost 4 bases, and 9 bases had no gene match. The CDR3 runs to 16 residues. Germline CDR1 and CDR2: MNHEY and SVGAGI. The TCR was taken from a woman aged 80 or over with acute or convalescent COVID-19. The specimen sequenced was peripheral blood. V gene TRBV6-5 combines with J gene TRBJ1-6, with 10 bases matching TRBD1. The CDR3 is CASSWMTGGSGSPLHF. The CDR3 DNA reads as TGTGCCAGCAGTTGGATGACAGGGGGCAGTGGTTCACCCCTCCACTTT.